This T cell receptor (beta chain) was sequenced in a study of response to subunit inactivated influenza vaccine. Points from the study as a whole: It was suggested by the authors that few new T cells are recruited by each seasonal influenza vaccination.

The CDR3 has 14 amino acids. Trimming removed 9 bases at V and 0 bases at J, with 9 bases between. Germline-derived CDR1 and CDR2 are MNHEY and SMNVEV (reference sequence). TCRdb redid the calling of the RT-PCR reads with MiXCR, one entry per CDR3 protein. The sample shows over 800,000 distinct CDR3 sequences, less than 25% of them seen only once. About this clonotype: Its specificity is unknown.

The clonotype comes from a man in his fifties who received an inactivated influenza vaccine. The specimen comprised PBMCs from blood, sampled 5 days after vaccination. The gene calls are TRBV27 and TRBJ1-6; D remains ambiguous. The CDR3 loop is CASSVTSYNSPLHF. As DNA, the CDR3 is TGTGCCAGTAGTGTAACCTCCTATAATTCACCCCTCCACTTT.